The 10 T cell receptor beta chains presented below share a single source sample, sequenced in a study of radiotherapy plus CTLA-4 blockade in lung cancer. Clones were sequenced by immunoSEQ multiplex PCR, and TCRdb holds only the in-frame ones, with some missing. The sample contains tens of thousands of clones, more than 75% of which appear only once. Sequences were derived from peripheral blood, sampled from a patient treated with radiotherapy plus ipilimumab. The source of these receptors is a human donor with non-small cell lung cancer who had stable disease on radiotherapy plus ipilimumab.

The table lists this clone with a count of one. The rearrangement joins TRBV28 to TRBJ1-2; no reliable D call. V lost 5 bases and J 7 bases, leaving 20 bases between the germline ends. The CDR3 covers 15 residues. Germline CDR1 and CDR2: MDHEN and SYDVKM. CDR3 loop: CASSPRDREGGGYTF. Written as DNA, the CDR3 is TGTGCCAGCAGTCCCCGAGACCGGGAGGGAGGTGGCTACACCTTC.

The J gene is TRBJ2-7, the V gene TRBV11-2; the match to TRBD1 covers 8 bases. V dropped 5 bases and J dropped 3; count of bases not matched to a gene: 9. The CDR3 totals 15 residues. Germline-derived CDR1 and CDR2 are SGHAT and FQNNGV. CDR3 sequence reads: CASSIPGTGFYEQYF. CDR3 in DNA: TGTGCCAGCAGCATACCCGGGACAGGCTTCTACGAGCAGTACTTC.

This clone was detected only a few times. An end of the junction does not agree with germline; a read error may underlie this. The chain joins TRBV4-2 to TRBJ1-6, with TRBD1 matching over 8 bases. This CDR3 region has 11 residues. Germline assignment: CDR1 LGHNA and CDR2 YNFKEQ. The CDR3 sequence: CASSWGQAVNF. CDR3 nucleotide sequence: TGTGCCAGCAGCTGGGGACAGGCCGTTAACTTT.

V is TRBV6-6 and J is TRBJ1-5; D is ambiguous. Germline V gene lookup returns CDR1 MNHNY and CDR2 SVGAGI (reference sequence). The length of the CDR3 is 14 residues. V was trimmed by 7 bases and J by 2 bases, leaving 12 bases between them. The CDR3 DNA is TGTGCCAGCACGCTTGAGAGCGGCAATCAGCCCCAGCATTTT. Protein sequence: CASTLESGNQPQHF.

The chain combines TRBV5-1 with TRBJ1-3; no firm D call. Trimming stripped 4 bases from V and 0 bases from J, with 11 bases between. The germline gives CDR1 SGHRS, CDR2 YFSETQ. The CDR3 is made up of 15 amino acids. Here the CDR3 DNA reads TGCGCCAGCAGCGCGGACGTCGCCTCTGGAAACACCATATATTTT. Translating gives CASSADVASGNTIYF.

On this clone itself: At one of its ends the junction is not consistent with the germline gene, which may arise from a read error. This CDR3 is CASSSGLTETQYF. For the CDR3, the DNA is TGTGCTAGCAGCTCGGGACTAACAGAGACCCAGTACTTC. The chain is built from TRBV7-7 and TRBJ2-5; 7 bases map to TRBD2. Germline V gives CDR1 SSHAT, CDR2 FNYEAQ (reference sequence). This CDR3 comprises 13 residues.

The CDR3 loop reads CASSIVRQGNQPQHF. CDR3 nucleotides: TGTGCCAGTAGTATAGTTCGACAGGGCAATCAGCCCCAGCATTTT. The chain employs TRBV19 and TRBJ1-5; a weak D match, TRBD1 (6 bases). Trimming removed 1 base from V and 2 bases from J, with 9 bases in between. Per the germline V gene, CDR1 is LNHDA and CDR2 is SQIVND (reference sequence). There are 15 residues in the CDR3.

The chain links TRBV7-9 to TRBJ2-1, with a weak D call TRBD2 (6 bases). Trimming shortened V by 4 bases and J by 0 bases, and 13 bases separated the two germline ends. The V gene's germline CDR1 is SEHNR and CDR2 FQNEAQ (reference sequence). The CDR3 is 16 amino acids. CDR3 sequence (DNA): TGTGCCAGCAGCTCCCTTAGCGGTAGCTCCTACAATGAGCAGTTCTTC. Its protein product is CASSSLSGSSYNEQFF.

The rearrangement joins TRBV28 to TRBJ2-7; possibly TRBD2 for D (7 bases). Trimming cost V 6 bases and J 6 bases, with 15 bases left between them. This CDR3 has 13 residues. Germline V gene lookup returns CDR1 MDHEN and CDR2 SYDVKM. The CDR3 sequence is CASRRGGVGEQYF. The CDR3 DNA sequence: TGTGCCAGCAGGAGGGGGGGGGTTGGCGAGCAGTACTTC. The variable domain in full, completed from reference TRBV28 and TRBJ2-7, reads DVKVTQSSRYLVKRTGEKVFLECVQDMDHENMFWYRQDPGLGLRLIYFSYDVKMKEKGDIPEGYSVSREKKERFSLILESASTNQTSMYLCASRRGGVGEQYFGPGTRLTVT.

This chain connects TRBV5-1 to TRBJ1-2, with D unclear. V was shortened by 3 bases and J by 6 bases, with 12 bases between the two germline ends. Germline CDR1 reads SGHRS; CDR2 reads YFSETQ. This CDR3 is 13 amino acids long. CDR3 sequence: CASSYSGVDGYTF. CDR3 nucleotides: TGCGCCAGCAGCTATTCAGGTGTGGATGGCTACACCTTC.